This TCR beta chain is from a study of OX40 agonist ivuxolimab in advanced cancers. About the research overall: The study gave patients intravenous ivuxolimab at 0.01 to 10 mg/kg every 2 weeks.

Profiled with immunoSEQ multiplex PCR; TCRdb holds only in-frame clones, not every one. The repertoire holds 70,000 or so clones, with approximately 81% as singletons. Study outcomes and limitations: Clonal expansion from baseline to week 6 occurred in both CD4+ and CD8+ T cells. The work left the antigen specificity of expanded peripheral T cells undetermined. Averaged across samples, CD8+ T cells carried more expanded clones than CD4+ did.

V gave up 6 bases and J gave up 3 bases, with 15 bases separating them. The CDR3 runs to 14 residues. Germline CDR1 and CDR2: GTSNPN and SVGIG (reference sequence). This clone was seen only once. Antigen specificity is unknown. The source material was CD4+ or CD8+ T cells sorted from blood, sampled in a trial of the OX40 agonist ivuxolimab. V is TRBV30 and J is TRBJ2-4; D unresolved. The TCR was taken from an adult with an advanced solid tumor such as melanoma, head and neck, liver or kidney cancer. CDR3 coding DNA: TGTGCCTGTGGAACGGGCCTAGGCAAAAACATTCAGTACTTC. Protein product: CACGTGLGKNIQYF.